The rows below give T cell receptor beta chains drawn from one sample of a study of shared clonotypes between healthy human individuals. Only in-frame clones appear in the TCRdb table, and some are missing; sequencing was by immunoSEQ multiplex PCR. The sample has 2 million to 2.5 million clones; 80% to 95% are singletons. The specimen was naive CD4+ T cells from PBMCs. These receptors were taken from a man aged 18 to 29 in good health. Some clones in this sample may be carry-over from other donors' samples. CDR3s include the opening cysteine and the closing phenylalanine or tryptophan. D genes are given only for firm matches. Some rows have no size entry. The others give once, few or many, or a class for an expanded clone.

TRBD2	NA	TRBV11-2	TRBJ2-1	TGTGCCAGCAGCTCCGGGACTAGCGTCACCCTACTCCGGGAGCAGTTCTTC	CASSSGTSVTLLREQFF
NA	once	TRBV30	TRBJ1-6	TGTGCCTGGCCGGGTTGGGGGACTTCGTATAATTCACCCCTCCACTTT	CAWPGWGTSYNSPLHF
TRBD2	NA	TRBV6-1	TRBJ2-2	TGTGCCAGCGTGCCTTGGCGGGAGGGCTCCGGGGAGCTGTTTTTT	CASVPWREGSGELFF
TRBD2	NA	TRBV5-4	TRBJ2-2	TGTGCCACGGGGGGGGGACTTGACCCGAACACCGGGGAGCTGTTTTTT	CATGGGLDPNTGELFF
NA	NA	TRBV27	TRBJ1-1	TGTGCCAGCAGCGTAACTTTTGGTCCCACTGAAGCTTTCTTT	CASSVTFGPTEAFF
TRBD2	NA	TRBV7-3	TRBJ2-2	TGTGCCAGCAGCTCATATAGCGGGACTAACACCGGGGAGCTGTTTTTT	CASSSYSGTNTGELFF
NA	NA	TRBV5-4	TRBJ1-1	TGTGCCAGCAGCTTGGGCGGAAGCATGAACACTGAAGCTTTCTTT	CASSLGGSMNTEAFF
NA	NA	TRBV28	TRBJ1-1	TGTGCCAGCATCGGGACCATCGACACTGAAGCTTTCTTT	CASIGTIDTEAFF
NA	NA	TRBV7-3	TRBJ2-7	TGTGCCAGCAGCTTAGCGCGGCAAAACGAGCAGTACTTC	CASSLARQNEQYF
NA	NA	TRBV5-4	TRBJ2-7	TGTGCCAGCAGCCCCTTGGTGGGGACTTCTGCCTACGAGCAGTACTTC	CASSPLVGTSAYEQYF
NA	once	TRBV25-1	TRBJ2-1	TGTGCCAGCAGTGGAAATTTGGCAGGAAATGAGCAGTTCTTC	CASSGNLAGNEQFF
NA	NA	TRBV28	TRBJ2-1	TGTGCCAGCAACCCTCATGGCAGCCCCACTGACAATGAGCAGTTCTTC	CASNPHGSPTDNEQFF
NA	NA	TRBV29-1	TRBJ2-5	TGCAGCGTTGTGTCCGAGACCCAGTACTTC	CSVVSETQYF
TRBD2	NA	TRBV10-3	TRBJ2-3	TGTGCCATCAGTCGGGGGGAGGGGAGCACAGATACGCAGTATTTT	CAISRGEGSTDTQYF
TRBD2	NA	TRBV4-3	TRBJ2-1	TGCGCCAGCAGCCAAGATAGTCAACTAGCGGGAGGGTTTGTTAATGAGCAGTTCTTC	CASSQDSQLAGGFVNEQFF
TRBD1	NA	TRBV18	TRBJ1-2	TGTGCCAGCTCAATCGGACAGGTGGAGGGCTACACCTTC	CASSIGQVEGYTF
NA	NA	TRBV6-5	TRBJ2-1	TGTGCCAGCAGTTTCCGAGGGCCCTCCTACAATGAGCAGTTCTTC	CASSFRGPSYNEQFF
NA	NA	TRBV9	TRBJ2-3	TGTGCCAGCGGGGTAGGGGGGCTCCCTAGCACAGATACGCAGTATTTT	CASGVGGLPSTDTQYF
TRBD1	NA	TRBV10-3	TRBJ1-3	TGTGCCATCAGTTACGACAGGGTACTTTCTGGAAACACCATATATTTT	CAISYDRVLSGNTIYF
NA	NA	TRBV4-1	TRBJ1-5	TGCGCCAGCAGCCAAGATCCCCAGGGGAGCAATCAGCCCCAGCATTTT	CASSQDPQGSNQPQHF
TRBD1	NA	TRBV5-1	TRBJ2-5	TGCGCCAGCAGTGTTCAGGGGGCGGAAGAGACCCAGTACTTC	CASSVQGAEETQYF
TRBD1	NA	TRBV5-1	TRBJ1-2	TGCGCCAGCAGCTTTACAGGGGCCAGGGAAGTCTATGGCTACACCTTC	CASSFTGAREVYGYTF